The 28 T cell receptor beta chains listed next were all sequenced from one sample in a study of blood T cells in healthy people across ages. Using a J-beta primer mix together with a sample-barcoded 5' primer, a second PCR was run for roughly 7 to 11 cycles. TCRdb re-called the 5' RACE reads with MiXCR, one entry per CDR3 protein. The repertoire holds hundreds of thousands of distinct CDR3 sequences, with approximately 21% as singletons. Sequenced material: blood. The receptors were gathered from an older man in good health.

The chain is built from TRBV6-6 and TRBJ2-7, with 9 bases matching TRBD1. This CDR3 is built from 16 residues. Germline values: CDR1 MNHNY, CDR2 SVGAGI (reference sequence). V dropped 4 bases and J dropped 3; count of bases not matched to a gene: 10. CDR3 nucleotide sequence: TGTGCCAGCAGTTCCTGGGAGGGACAGGGCGGCTACGAGCAGTACGTC. This sequence encodes CASSSWEGQGGYEQYV.

There are a few counts of this clonotype. The rearrangement links TRBV20-1 to TRBJ2-5; unclear D gene. CDR1 is DFQATT and CDR2 is SNEGSKA in the germline V gene (reference sequence). The CDR3 covers 11 residues. V dropped 7 bases and J dropped 3 bases, with 9 bases sitting between them. CDR3 sequence: CSGVAKETQYF. DNA of the CDR3: TGCAGTGGTGTGGCGAAAGAGACCCAGTACTTC.

The rearrangement joins TRBV5-6 to TRBJ2-1; the match to TRBD2 covers 12 bases. The CDR3 runs 17 residues. V lost 4 bases to trimming and J lost 3 bases; unmatched junction nucleotides: 8. Germline loops: CDR1 SGHDT, CDR2 YYEEEE. CDR3 sequence (DNA): TGTGCCAGCAGCCCCCGACTAGCGGGGGTCAACTACAATGAGCAGTTCTTC. Protein sequence: CASSPRLAGVNYNEQFF.

A few counts support this clonotype. This chain joins TRBV7-9 and TRBJ1-1; D remains unclear. Trimming cost V 10 bases and J 2 bases, with 17 bases left between them. This CDR3 spans 14 amino acids. Germline V gene lookup returns CDR1 SEHNR and CDR2 FQNEAQ (reference sequence). The chain's CDR3 is CATSRLEINTEAFF. The CDR3 DNA reads TGTGCCACGTCGCGCTTAGAGATAAACACTGAAGCTTTCTTT.

V is TRBV14 and J is TRBJ1-2, with 10 bases fitting TRBD1. The ends lost 0 bases at V and 4 bases at J; junction bases unmatched: 8. Germline values: CDR1 SGHDN, CDR2 FVKESK. This CDR3 region has 17 residues. CDR3 region: CASSQERAGQGIYGYTF. CDR3 sequence (DNA): TGTGCCAGCAGCCAAGAGCGGGCGGGACAGGGGATCTATGGCTACACCTTC. Variable domain in full (rest from reference TRBV14 and TRBJ1-2): EAGVTQFPSHSVIEKGQTVTLRCDPISGHDNLYWYRRVMGKEIKFLLHFVKESKQDESGMPNNRFLAERTGGTYSTLKVQPAELEDSGVYFCASSQERAGQGIYGYTFGSGTRLTVV.

This clonotype was seen a few times. The rearrangement joins TRBV28 to TRBJ2-5; no definite D call. The germline V and J ends were trimmed by 2 bases and 5 bases, with 12 bases remaining between them. CDR3 length equals 14 residues. The germline V gene has CDR1 MDHEN and CDR2 SYDVKM. CDR3: CASSLQDRWETQYF. Here the CDR3 DNA reads TGTGCCAGCAGTTTACAGGACCGATGGGAGACCCAGTACTTC.

This clonotype was detected only a few times. V gene TRBV5-1 combines with J gene TRBJ2-3; 15 bases match TRBD2. Germline V gene data show CDR1 as SGHRS and CDR2 as YFSETQ. This CDR3 comprises 16 residues. Trimming cost V 0 bases and J 9 bases; bases outside gene matches: 5. CDR3 DNA: TGCGCCAGCAGCTTGGGGACTAGCGGGGGGGCCGCAACGCAGTATTTT. As protein: CASSLGTSGGAATQYF.

The V and J genes are TRBV12-3 or TRBV12-4 and TRBJ1-1; D not resolved. The CDR3 runs to 15 residues. Between the trimmed V and J ends, which lost 6 bases and 4 bases, there was a span of 18 bases. In DNA, the CDR3 is TGTGCCAGCAGACCCATTCTCCCGGTAAGCACTGAAGCTTTCTTT. It codes for CASRPILPVSTEAFF.

The table lists this clonotype with many counts. J is TRBJ1-1 and V is TRBV5-1; 11 bases map to TRBD1. V lost 0 bases and J lost 4; bases outside the gene matches: 5. Germline assignment: CDR1 SGHRS and CDR2 YFSETQ. The CDR3 runs to 16 residues. CDR3 residues: CASSLGTGTGGTEAFF. The CDR3 DNA is TGCGCCAGCAGCTTGGGAACCGGGACAGGGGGCACTGAAGCTTTCTTT. Complete variable domain (other parts from reference TRBV5-1 and TRBJ1-1): KAGVTQTPRYLIKTRGQQVTLSCSPISGHRSVSWYQQTPGQGLQFLFEYFSETQRNKGNFPGRFSGRQFSNSRSEMNVSTLELGDSALYLCASSLGTGTGGTEAFFGQGTRLTVV.

This clonotype was counted only a few times. This chain links TRBV12-3 or TRBV12-4 with TRBJ2-4; D unclear. V lost 3 bases and J lost 6, with 12 bases in between. The CDR3 runs 14 residues. The CDR3 loop reads CASSFRQNLNIQYF. For the CDR3, the DNA is TGTGCCAGCAGTTTCCGGCAGAACCTAAACATTCAGTACTTC.

The rearrangement links TRBV27 to TRBJ2-7; no clear D. Trimming cost V 5 bases and J 3 bases, with 11 bases left between them. The CDR3 totals 13 residues. Looked up from germline, CDR1 is MNHEY and CDR2 is SMNVEV (reference sequence). CDR3 sequence reads: CASSLNSNYEQYF. The CDR3 region has the DNA TGTGCCAGCAGTCTGAACAGCAACTACGAGCAGTACTTC.

This clonotype was observed at least ten times. The V call is TRBV10-3, the J call TRBJ2-5; D is unresolved. Germline values: CDR1 ENHRY, CDR2 SYGVKD. The length of the CDR3 is 12 residues. The V end lost 2 bases, the J end lost 10 bases, and 11 bases lay between the germline ends. This chain's CDR3 is CAISERLGGQYF. The CDR3 region has the DNA TGTGCCATCAGTGAGAGGTTGGGTGGCCAGTACTTC.

The CDR3 sequence: CSALGLIIYNEQFF. In DNA form, the CDR3 reads TGCAGTGCTTTGGGCCTTATAATCTACAATGAGCAGTTCTTC. The rearrangement joins TRBV20-1 to TRBJ2-1; no clear D gene. CDR3 length: 14 amino acids. Trimming left V 5 bases short and J 3 bases short, with 14 bases between. Germline assignment: CDR1 DFQATT and CDR2 SNEGSKA (reference sequence).

This clonotype showed up just once. The chain combines TRBV12-5 with TRBJ2-1, with 8 bases identical to TRBD2. The end of the DNA is better explained by TRBJ2-5, so the J call may be wrong. Per the germline V gene, CDR1 is LGHNT and CDR2 is FRNRAP. This CDR3 is 13 amino acids long. The CDR3 protein is CASKGLALETQYF. The CDR3, as DNA: TGTGCTAGTAAAGGACTAGCCCTCGAGACCCAGTACTTC.

The rearrangement uses TRBV9 and TRBJ1-1; D gene unclear. Trimming shortened V by 0 bases and J by 0 bases, and 9 bases separated the two germline ends. The CDR3 has 15 residues. From germline, CDR1 is SGDLS and CDR2 YYNGEE. The DNA of the CDR3 is TGTGCCAGCAGCGTAGCGGCCGTCTTGAACACTGAAGCTTTCTTT. This sequence encodes CASSVAAVLNTEAFF.

CDR3 DNA: TGTGCCAGCAGTTTTTCAGGGGGCGAGAATAATTCACCCCTCCACTTT. As protein: CASSFSGGENNSPLHF. The V gene is TRBV12-3 or TRBV12-4, the J gene TRBJ1-6; 8 nucleotides line up with TRBD1. This CDR3 comprises 16 residues. The trim removed 3 bases at V and 5 bases at J, leaving 6 bases unmatched.

The chain is built from TRBV29-1 and TRBJ2-2; the D gene is possibly TRBD1 (6 bases). Germline lookup yields CDR1 SQVTM and CDR2 ANQGSEA. The CDR3 runs 14 residues. The ends were cut back, 7 bases at V and 1 base at J, with 13 bases in the middle. The CDR3 is CSASGVVNTGELFF. The CDR3 DNA reads TGCAGCGCCTCAGGGGTAGTGAACACCGGGGAGCTGTTTTTT.

The CDR3 DNA is TGTGCCAGCAGTTACTCGATGAACAGGGGAAACCAGCCCCAGCATTTT. It encodes CASSYSMNRGNQPQHF. The chain couples TRBV6-6 to TRBJ1-5, with TRBD1 identical over 7 bases. The germline CDR1 and CDR2 sequences are MNHNY and SVGAGI (reference sequence). J lost 7 bases, V lost 0 bases, and 9 bases had no gene match. The CDR3 spans 16 residues.

This clonotype was observed a few times. The gene calls are TRBV7-9 and TRBJ1-1, with 7 bases identical to TRBD1. V shed 3 bases, J shed 4 bases, and the junction held 5 bases outside the gene matches. The germline V gene has CDR1 SEHNR and CDR2 FQNEAQ (reference sequence). The CDR3 runs to 14 residues. CDR3 nucleotide sequence: TGTGCCAGCAGCTTCACAGGGGTGGGCACTGAAGCTTTCTTT. Amino acid sequence: CASSFTGVGTEAFF.

V is TRBV29-1 and J is TRBJ2-1; no clear D. The CDR3 covers 12 residues. Between the trimmed V and J ends, which lost 2 bases and 7 bases, there was a span of 9 bases. Germline-derived CDR1 and CDR2 are SQVTM and ANQGSEA. CDR3 protein: CSVELRLNEQFF. CDR3 DNA: TGCAGCGTTGAACTGAGGTTGAATGAGCAGTTCTTC.

This chain joins TRBV7-6 and TRBJ1-4; TRBD1 matches at 9 bases. The germline CDR1 and CDR2 sequences are SGHVS and FNYEAQ. J gave up 2 bases and V 1 base, and 20 bases lay outside the gene matches. The CDR3 extends over 22 amino acids. CDR3 in amino acids: CASSLGPNYRGRRDKTNEKLFF. The CDR3 DNA follows: TGTGCCAGCAGCTTAGGGCCAAATTACAGGGGGCGACGTGATAAGACTAATGAAAAACTGTTTTTT.

Written as DNA, the CDR3 is TGTGCCAGCAGTTTATGGGGACTAGACACAGATACGCAGTATTTT. Protein sequence: CASSLWGLDTDTQYF. V is TRBV27 and J is TRBJ2-3; 8 bases map to TRBD2. V gave up 1 base and J gave up 2 bases; unmatched junction bases: 2. Germline assignment: CDR1 MNHEY and CDR2 SMNVEV (reference sequence). The CDR3 runs to 15 residues.

In this sample, this clonotype turned up a few times. The chain has TRBV29-1 and TRBJ2-5, with TRBD2 matching over 12 bases. The CDR3 is 18 amino acids. V was pared by 1 base and J by 2 bases, with 11 bases of the junction left unmatched. The germline gives CDR1 SQVTM, CDR2 ANQGSEA. The CDR3 here is CSVEAPLAGGLLQETQYF. As DNA, the CDR3 is TGCAGCGTTGAAGCCCCCCTAGCGGGGGGGCTTCTACAAGAGACCCAGTACTTC. Variable domain in full (rest from reference TRBV29-1 and TRBJ2-5): SAVISQKPSRDICQRGTSLTIQCQVDSQVTMMFWYRQQPGQSLTLIATANQGSEATYESGFVIDKFPISRPNLTFSTLTVSNMSPEDSSIYLCSVEAPLAGGLLQETQYFGPGTRLLVL.

This clonotype was counted a few times. This sequence joins TRBV20-1 and TRBJ2-7; 9 bases align to TRBD2. The CDR3 contains 14 residues. J lost 2 bases, V lost 6 bases, and 8 bases had no gene match. CDR1 and CDR2 from the germline V gene are DFQATT and SNEGSKA (reference sequence). Written as DNA, the CDR3 is TGCAGTGCCAACGGACTAGCGCCTCCCTACGAGCAGTACTTC. The encoded protein is CSANGLAPPYEQYF.

In its sample, this clonotype was seen a few times. This chain links TRBV5-5 with TRBJ1-4; possible D gene TRBD1, 5 bases. There are 15 residues in the CDR3. Trimming took off 4 bases at V and 7 bases at J, with 17 bases between the two ends. Germline CDR1 and CDR2: SGHKS and YYEKEE (reference sequence). As DNA, the CDR3 is TGTGCCAGCAGCACCGGGGACCTACGGGGTGAAAAACTGTTTTTT. Amino acid sequence: CASSTGDLRGEKLFF.

The J gene is TRBJ2-7, the V gene TRBV6-5; D may be TRBD1 or TRBD2 (5 bases each). The CDR3 sequence is 15 residues long. The germline V gene encodes CDR1 MNHEY and CDR2 SVGAGI. V was clipped by 0 bases and J by 2 bases, with 11 bases between them. CDR3 coding DNA: TGTGCCAGCAGTTACTCGGGACGGTACCCCTACGAGCAGTACTTC. It specifies CASSYSGRYPYEQYF.

The table lists this clonotype with a few counts. V and J are TRBV5-1 and TRBJ2-7, with D perhaps matching TRBD2 (5 bases). Trimming shortened V by 4 bases and J by 1 base, and 18 bases separated the two germline ends. Looked up from germline, CDR1 is SGHRS and CDR2 is YFSETQ. CDR3 length equals 16 residues. CDR3 sequence (DNA): TGCGCCAGCAGCGAAGTTCAGCGGCCTCCATCCTACGAGCAGTACTTC. This translates into CASSEVQRPPSYEQYF.

A few counts support this clonotype. The chain couples TRBV7-9 to TRBJ2-5; 14 positions match TRBD2. The CDR3 covers 16 residues. With 6 bases clipped from V and 1 base from J, the junction kept 4 bases outside the gene matches. The germline CDR1 and CDR2 sequences are SEHNR and FQNEAQ (reference sequence). CDR3 in amino acids: CASRSGLAGGQETQYF. As DNA, the CDR3 is TGTGCCAGCAGATCCGGACTAGCGGGAGGCCAAGAGACCCAGTACTTC.